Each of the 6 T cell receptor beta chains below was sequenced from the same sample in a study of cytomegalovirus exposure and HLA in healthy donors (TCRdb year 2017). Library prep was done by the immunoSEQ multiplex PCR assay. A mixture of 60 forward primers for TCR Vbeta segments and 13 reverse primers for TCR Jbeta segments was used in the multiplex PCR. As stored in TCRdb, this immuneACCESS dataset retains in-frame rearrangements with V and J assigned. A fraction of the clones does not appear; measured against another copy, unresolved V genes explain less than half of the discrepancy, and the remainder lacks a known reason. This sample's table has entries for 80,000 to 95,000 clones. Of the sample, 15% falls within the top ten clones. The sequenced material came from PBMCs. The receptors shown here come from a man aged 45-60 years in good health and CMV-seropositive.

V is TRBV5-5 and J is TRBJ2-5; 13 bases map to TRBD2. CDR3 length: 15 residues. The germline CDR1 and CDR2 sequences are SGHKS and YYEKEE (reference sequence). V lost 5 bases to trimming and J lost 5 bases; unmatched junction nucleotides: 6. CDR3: CASRSWTSGSETQYF. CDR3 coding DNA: TGTGCCAGCAGGTCCTGGACTAGCGGGAGTGAGACCCAGTACTTC.

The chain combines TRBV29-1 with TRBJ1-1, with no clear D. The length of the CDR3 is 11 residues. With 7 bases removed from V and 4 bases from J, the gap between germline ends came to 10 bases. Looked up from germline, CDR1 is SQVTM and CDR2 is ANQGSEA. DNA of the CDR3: TGCAGCGCCGGAGGAGGCACTGAAGCTTTCTTT. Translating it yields CSAGGGTEAFF.

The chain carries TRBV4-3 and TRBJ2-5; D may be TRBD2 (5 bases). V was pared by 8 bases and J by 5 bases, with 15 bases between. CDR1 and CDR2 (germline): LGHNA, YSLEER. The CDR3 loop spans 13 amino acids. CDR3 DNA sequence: TGCGCCAGCTCATTACGGGGAAGTGAGACCCAGTACTTC. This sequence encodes CASSLRGSETQYF.

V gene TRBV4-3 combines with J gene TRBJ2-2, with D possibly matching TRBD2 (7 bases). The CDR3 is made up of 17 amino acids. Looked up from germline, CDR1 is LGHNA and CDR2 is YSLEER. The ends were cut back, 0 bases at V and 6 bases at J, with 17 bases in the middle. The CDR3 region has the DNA TGCGCCAGCAGCCAAGATCCCCGCGGGAGACAGGCCGGGGAGCTGTTTTTT. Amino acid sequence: CASSQDPRGRQAGELFF.

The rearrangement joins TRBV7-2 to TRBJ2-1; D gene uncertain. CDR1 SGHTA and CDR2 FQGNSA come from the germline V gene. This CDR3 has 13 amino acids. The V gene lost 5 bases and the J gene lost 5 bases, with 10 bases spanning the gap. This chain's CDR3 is CASSPSYNNEQFF. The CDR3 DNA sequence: TGTGCCAGCAGCCCGTCTTATAACAATGAGCAGTTCTTC.

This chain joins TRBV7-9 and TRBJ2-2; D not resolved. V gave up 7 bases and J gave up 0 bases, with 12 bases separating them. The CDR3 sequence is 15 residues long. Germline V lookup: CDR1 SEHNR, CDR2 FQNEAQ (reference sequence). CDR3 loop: CASTRGGANTGELFF. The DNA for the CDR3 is TGTGCCAGCACCCGCGGCGGCGCGAACACCGGGGAGCTGTTTTTT.